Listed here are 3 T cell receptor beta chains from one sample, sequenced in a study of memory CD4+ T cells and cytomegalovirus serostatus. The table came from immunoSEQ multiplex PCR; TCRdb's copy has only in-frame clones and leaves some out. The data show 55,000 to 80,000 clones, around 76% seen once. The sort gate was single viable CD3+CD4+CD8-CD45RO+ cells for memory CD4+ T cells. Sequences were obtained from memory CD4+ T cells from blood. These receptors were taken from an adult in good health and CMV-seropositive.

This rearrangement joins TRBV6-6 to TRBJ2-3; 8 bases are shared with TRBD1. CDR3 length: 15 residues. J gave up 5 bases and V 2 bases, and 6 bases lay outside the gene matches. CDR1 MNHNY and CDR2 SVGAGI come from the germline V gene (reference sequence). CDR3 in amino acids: CASSYPGQGIDTQYF. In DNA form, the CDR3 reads TGTGCCAGCAGTTACCCAGGACAGGGTATAGATACGCAGTATTTT.

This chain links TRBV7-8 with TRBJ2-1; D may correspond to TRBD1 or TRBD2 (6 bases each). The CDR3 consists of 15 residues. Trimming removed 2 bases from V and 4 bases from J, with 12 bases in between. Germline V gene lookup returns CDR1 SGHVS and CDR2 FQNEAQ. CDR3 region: CASSLSRGPYNEQFF. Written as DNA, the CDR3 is TGTGCCAGCAGCTTATCCCGGGGGCCTTACAATGAGCAGTTCTTC.

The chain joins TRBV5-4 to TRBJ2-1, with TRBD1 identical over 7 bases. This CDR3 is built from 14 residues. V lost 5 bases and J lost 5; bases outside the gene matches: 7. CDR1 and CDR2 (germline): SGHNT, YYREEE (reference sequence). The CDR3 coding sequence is TGTGCCAGCAGGTTAGGACAGGCCAACAATGAGCAGTTCTTC. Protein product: CASRLGQANNEQFF.